This is a list of T cell receptor beta chains from one sample in a study of cytomegalovirus exposure and HLA in healthy donors. The table came from immunoSEQ multiplex PCR; TCRdb's copy has only in-frame clones and leaves some out. The sample consists of approximately 130,000 clones, about 80% of them appearing once. Sequencing was carried out using PBMCs. The receptors here all came from a woman aged 50 to 65 in good health and CMV-seropositive. Both conserved end residues are part of each CDR3. A D gene is named only where the DNA matches it firmly. Clone size, where shown, is once, few, many, or a class for clones that have expanded.

v_gene: TRBV11-1; abundance: -; j_gene: TRBJ1-3; d_gene: -; CDR3nt: TGTGCCAGCAGCTTACCAGGGGACTCTGGAAACACCATATATTTT; CDR3aa: CASSLPGDSGNTIYF
v_gene: TRBV5-1; abundance: -; j_gene: TRBJ2-5; d_gene: TRBD2; CDR3nt: TGCGCCAGCAGCGTCGGGACTAGCGGGGGGCAGGAGACCCAGTACTTC; CDR3aa: CASSVGTSGGQETQYF
v_gene: TRBV4-2; abundance: -; j_gene: TRBJ2-2; d_gene: -; CDR3nt: TGTGCCAGCAGCCTGCGGGCGAACACCGGGGAGCTGTTTTTT; CDR3aa: CASSLRANTGELFF
v_gene: TRBV4-3; abundance: -; j_gene: TRBJ1-4; d_gene: -; CDR3nt: TGCGCCAGCAGCCGGACGGGAGGGCAGTACAATGAAAAACTGTTTTTT; CDR3aa: CASSRTGGQYNEKLFF
v_gene: TRBV7-9; abundance: -; j_gene: TRBJ1-4; d_gene: -; CDR3nt: TGTGCCAGCAGCTTAGGGGCAACCTATAATGAAAAACTGTTTTTT; CDR3aa: CASSLGATYNEKLFF
v_gene: TRBV7-6; abundance: -; j_gene: TRBJ2-5; d_gene: -; CDR3nt: TGTGCCAGCAGCTTATGGGCCCCAGAGACCCAGTACTTC; CDR3aa: CASSLWAPETQYF
v_gene: TRBV10-3; abundance: -; j_gene: TRBJ2-7; d_gene: TRBD1; CDR3nt: TGTGCCATCAGTGAGTCGACAGGGCTCGACGAGCAGTACTTC; CDR3aa: CAISESTGLDEQYF
v_gene: TRBV5-6; abundance: -; j_gene: TRBJ1-1; d_gene: TRBD1; CDR3nt: TGTGCCAGCAGCTTCAGGGACAGAAAAAACACTGAAGCTTTCTTT; CDR3aa: CASSFRDRKNTEAFF
v_gene: TRBV20-1; abundance: few; j_gene: TRBJ2-1; d_gene: -; CDR3nt: TGCAGTGCTCAAAGAAGAGCCGAGCAGTTCTTC; CDR3aa: CSAQRRAEQFF
v_gene: TRBV5-1; abundance: -; j_gene: TRBJ2-1; d_gene: TRBD1; CDR3nt: TGCGCCAGCAGCGTAACCCGGACAGGGGATAATGAGCAGTTCTTC; CDR3aa: CASSVTRTGDNEQFF
v_gene: TRBV30; abundance: -; j_gene: TRBJ1-4; d_gene: TRBD1; CDR3nt: TGTGCCTTGGGACAGACTAATGAAAAACTGTTTTTT; CDR3aa: CALGQTNEKLFF
v_gene: TRBV7-2; abundance: -; j_gene: TRBJ2-7; d_gene: -; CDR3nt: TGTGCCAGCAGCTTAGGGCAGGGATATGGGTACGAGCAGTACTTC; CDR3aa: CASSLGQGYGYEQYF
v_gene: TRBV4-3; abundance: few; j_gene: TRBJ2-1; d_gene: TRBD2; CDR3nt: TGCGCCAGCAGCCAATTACTAGCGGGCCCCTCCCCCCTAGGCTCCTACAATGAGCAGTTCTTC; CDR3aa: CASSQLLAGPSPLGSYNEQFF
v_gene: TRBV7-2; abundance: -; j_gene: TRBJ2-3; d_gene: TRBD2; CDR3nt: TGTGCCAGCAGCTTAAGGGCTAGCGGGGCCCTTAGGGCAGATACGCAGTATTTT; CDR3aa: CASSLRASGALRADTQYF
v_gene: TRBV5-1; abundance: -; j_gene: TRBJ2-1; d_gene: TRBD2; CDR3nt: TGCGCCAGCAGGCTAGCGGTCTCCTACAATGAGCAGTTCTTC; CDR3aa: CASRLAVSYNEQFF
v_gene: TRBV11-3; abundance: -; j_gene: TRBJ1-2; d_gene: -; CDR3nt: TGTGCCAGCAGCCCTGACGGACAGAGCTATGGCTACACCTTC; CDR3aa: CASSPDGQSYGYTF
v_gene: TRBV6-5; abundance: -; j_gene: TRBJ2-7; d_gene: -; CDR3nt: TGTGCCAGCAGTTACTTTTCCGGAGGATACGAGCAGTACTTC; CDR3aa: CASSYFSGGYEQYF
v_gene: TRBV30; abundance: once; j_gene: TRBJ1-1; d_gene: -; CDR3nt: TGTGCCTGGGGAGAATCCACTGAAGCTTTCTTT; CDR3aa: CAWGESTEAFF
v_gene: TRBV18; abundance: few; j_gene: TRBJ2-7; d_gene: -; CDR3nt: TGTGCCAGCTCACCACCGGGCGTCTGGAATAACGAGCAGTACTTC; CDR3aa: CASSPPGVWNNEQYF
v_gene: TRBV2; abundance: -; j_gene: TRBJ1-2; d_gene: TRBD1; CDR3nt: TGTGCCAGCAGGGATGACAGGGATGGCTACACCTTC; CDR3aa: CASRDDRDGYTF
v_gene: TRBV4-3; abundance: -; j_gene: TRBJ2-7; d_gene: -; CDR3nt: TGCGCCCTGCACGGACAGTTCTACGAGCAGTACTTC; CDR3aa: CALHGQFYEQYF
v_gene: TRBV30; abundance: -; j_gene: TRBJ2-5; d_gene: -; CDR3nt: TGTGCCTGGAGTGTAGGTGCTAGCAGCCGGACCCAGTACTTC; CDR3aa: CAWSVGASSRTQYF
v_gene: TRBV7-6; abundance: -; j_gene: TRBJ2-7; d_gene: -; CDR3nt: TGTGCCAGCAGATCCCCGGGTAGCTCCTACGAGCAGTACTTC; CDR3aa: CASRSPGSSYEQYF
v_gene: TRBV18; abundance: -; j_gene: TRBJ2-3; d_gene: TRBD1; CDR3nt: TGTGCCAGCTCCCCCGGACAGGGGAGCACAGATACGCAGTATTTT; CDR3aa: CASSPGQGSTDTQYF
v_gene: TRBV14; abundance: -; j_gene: TRBJ2-3; d_gene: -; CDR3nt: TGTGCCAGCAGCCAAGAGGTATCAGCGGTTTTCACAGATACGCAGTATTTT; CDR3aa: CASSQEVSAVFTDTQYF
v_gene: TRBV19; abundance: -; j_gene: TRBJ1-5; d_gene: -; CDR3nt: TGTGCCAGTAGTATTCAGGGTCGCCAGCCCCAGCATTTT; CDR3aa: CASSIQGRQPQHF